Below, 8 T cell receptor beta chains from the same sample are listed, as sequenced in a study of early stage breast cancer tumors. The assay was immunoSEQ multiplex PCR, and TCRdb's table has in-frame clones only and misses some. The table records 25,000 to 35,000 clones, around 67% of them present only once. The sequenced sample was breast tumor tissue. The origin of the receptors is a person aged 30 to 39 with breast cancer.

This clone was found once. V gene TRBV29-1 combines with J gene TRBJ1-4, with 7 nucleotides matching TRBD1. The V segment lost 4 bases and the J segment 3 bases; nucleotides outside the gene matches: 2. The CDR3 runs 13 residues. Germline V gives CDR1 SQVTM, CDR2 ANQGSEA. As DNA, the CDR3 is TGCAGCGTTGGGGACAGATCTAATGAAAAACTGTTTTTT. Its translation: CSVGDRSNEKLFF.

The V and J genes are TRBV7-3 and TRBJ2-1, with 10 positions matching TRBD2. With 5 bases clipped from V and 2 bases from J, the junction kept 6 bases outside the gene matches. Germline lookup yields CDR1 SGHTA and CDR2 FQGTGA. There are 16 residues in the CDR3. The CDR3 region is CASSPLAGGPYNEQFF. CDR3 DNA: TGTGCCAGCAGCCCGTTAGCGGGAGGTCCCTACAATGAGCAGTTCTTC.

Concerning this clone: Relative to the germline gene, one junction end is altered; a read error may explain this. V is TRBV29-1 and J is TRBJ1-1; 8 bases match TRBD1. The germline CDR1 and CDR2 sequences are SQVTM and ANQGSEA. The CDR3 extends over 13 amino acids. CDR3 residues: CSVETVQGAEAFF. In nucleotides, the CDR3 is TGCAGCGTTGAAACGGTCCAGGGGGCTGAGGCTTTCTTT.

This clone was counted a single time. The V and J genes are TRBV7-9 and TRBJ2-1; a weak D match, TRBD2 (6 bases). This CDR3 comprises 18 residues. In germline, CDR1 is SEHNR, CDR2 FQNEAQ (reference sequence). Trimming took off 0 bases at V and 3 bases at J, with 18 bases between the two ends. CDR3 in amino acids: CASSLAVLRRAYYNEQFF. The CDR3 DNA reads TGTGCCAGCAGCTTAGCCGTACTAAGGAGGGCGTACTACAATGAGCAGTTCTTC.

This chain joins TRBV29-1 and TRBJ1-1; D uncertain. This CDR3 is 13 amino acids long. Deletions cut 0 bases from V and 6 bases from J, with 11 bases between. The germline gives CDR1 SQVTM, CDR2 ANQGSEA. As DNA, the CDR3 is TGCAGCGTTGAAGATTGGGGAGGGTCTGAAGCTTTCTTT. This gives the protein CSVEDWGGSEAFF.

The V call is TRBV27, the J call TRBJ2-7; perhaps D is TRBD1 or TRBD2 (6 bases each). V was clipped by 5 bases and J by 0 bases, with 11 bases between them. This CDR3 contains 14 residues. Germline V gene sequence: CDR1 MNHEY, CDR2 SMNVEV (reference sequence). In DNA form, the CDR3 reads TGTGCCAGCAGTCCGGCGGGACACTCCTACGAGCAGTACTTC. Protein product: CASSPAGHSYEQYF.

The rearrangement uses TRBV7-2 and TRBJ2-7; TRBD2 matches at 12 bases. This CDR3 contains 15 residues. V dropped 5 bases and J dropped 5; count of bases not matched to a gene: 7. Germline CDR1 and CDR2: SGHTA and FQGNSA. Here the CDR3 DNA reads TGTGCCAGCAGCATTACTAGCGGGAGGAGTAACGAGCAGTACTTC. This translates into CASSITSGRSNEQYF.

This rearrangement joins TRBV10-1 to TRBJ2-3; TRBD1 agrees at 9 bases. Germline assignment: CDR1 WNHNN and CDR2 SYGVQD (reference sequence). The junction had 4 bases not matched to a gene; V was cut back by 6 bases and J by 3 bases. The CDR3 is 14 residues long. DNA of the CDR3: TGCGCCAGCAGCTCCGGGACAGGGACAGATACGCAGTATTTT. Its protein product is CASSSGTGTDTQYF.